This T cell receptor beta chain was sequenced during a study of vaccination effects on CD4 cells after COVID-19. This clone has a handful of counts. Its target is not known. Whole-study results and caveats: Vaccine-induced clones in healthy vaccinees cross-reacted with common cold coronaviruses in only 1 of 255 cases. Limitations: small convalescent group and missing early post-infection timepoints.

Measured with immunoSEQ multiplex PCR; TCRdb has only the in-frame clones, and not every one. Counted here are under 85,000 clones, around 77% occurring once; the ten biggest clones make up 1.1%. The CDR3 length is 13 residues. The V and J ends lost 9 bases and 0 bases, in that order; junction bases with no gene match: 2. The germline gives CDR1 LNHDA, CDR2 SQIVND (reference sequence). The ViraFEST assay expanded antigen-specific CD4+ T cells with viral peptide pools before sequencing. CD4+ T cells were isolated after nine to ten days of culture. As their vaccination, participants received two doses of either BNT162b2 or mRNA-1273. Nucleocapsid antibodies were negative in the vaccine recipients, who had never had SARS-CoV-2 infection. Cultures of 2 million or so PBMC per well contained 10 IU/ml IL-2 plus 10 ug/ml peptides.

This sequence originates from a human donor who received a COVID-19 vaccine. The rearrangement uses TRBV19 and TRBJ1-3; 7 bases line up with TRBD1. This specimen was CD4+ T cells from PBMCs cultured with HCoV-OC43 spike peptides, taken after COVID-19 vaccination. Noted subset: HCoV-OC43 spike overlapping peptide pool stimulation. The CDR3 bases are TGTGCCAGCCGGGACAGCTCTGGAAACACCATATATTTT. Encoded protein: CASRDSSGNTIYF.